These T cell receptor beta chains were read from a single sample in a study of blood T cell repertoires in COVID-19. The method was immunoSEQ multiplex PCR; TCRdb's version includes in-frame clones alone and lacks a portion of them. The data hold around 77,000 clones, with 70% to 90% observed a single time. Sequencing was performed on peripheral blood. The receptors originated from a man in his sixties or seventies with active or convalescent COVID-19. The CDR3 runs from the conserved cysteine through the conserved F or W. D genes are given only for firm matches. Clone size is not always given. Where it is, it says once, few, many or a class for expanded clones.

len	j_gene	d_gene	v_gene	abundance	CDR3nt	CDR3aa
15	TRBJ2-1	.	TRBV5-5	.	TGTGCCAGCAGCTTGGTCTCCGGTACCTACAATGAGCAGTTCTTC	CASSLVSGTYNEQFF
15	TRBJ1-5	TRBD1	TRBV19	once	TGTGCCAGTAGGAACAGGGGTGGGGGCAATCAGCCCCAGCATTTT	CASRNRGGGNQPQHF
15	TRBJ2-5	TRBD1	TRBV2	.	TGTGCCAGCAGCGATACTGGGACAGGGGAAGAGACCCAGTACTTC	CASSDTGTGEETQYF
17	TRBJ2-7	TRBD2	TRBV7-2	.	TGTGCCAGCAGCATAGGGGGACTAGCGGGAGGGCCGCGTGAGCAGTACTTC	CASSIGGLAGGPREQYF
16	TRBJ2-3	TRBD2	TRBV28	.	TGTGCCAGCAGTCTTATTAGAGGGAGGGCGACAGATACGCAGTATTTT	CASSLIRGRATDTQYF
13	TRBJ2-7	.	TRBV6-1	.	TGTGCCAGCAGTGAAGGGGGGGCCTACGAGCAGTACTTC	CASSEGGAYEQYF
13	TRBJ1-2	TRBD1	TRBV28	.	TGTGCCAGCAGTCCGGGACAGAACTATGGCTACACCTTC	CASSPGQNYGYTF
12	TRBJ1-4	TRBD1	TRBV10-3	.	TGTGCCACCGGGACAGGGAATGAAAAACTGTTTTTT	CATGTGNEKLFF
11	TRBJ1-1	.	TRBV20-1	.	TGCAGTGCTAGAGATGAGGGTTGGGCTTTCTTT	CSARDEGWAFF
17	TRBJ1-4	TRBD1	TRBV2	.	TGTGCCAGCAGTGAAGCTGGGACAGGGGGCGCGGGTGAAAAACTGTTTTTT	CASSEAGTGGAGEKLFF
15	TRBJ1-2	TRBD1	TRBV2	.	TGTGCCAGCAGGAGAAGGACAGGGACTAACTATGGCTACACCTTC	CASRRRTGTNYGYTF
14	TRBJ1-4	.	TRBV7-9	.	TGTGCCAGCAGCTTAGGTCAGATCAACGAAAAACTGTTTTTT	CASSLGQINEKLFF
14	TRBJ1-4	.	TRBV30	.	TGTGCCTGGGAGGACCGTGAACGGGGTGAAAAACTGTTTTTT	CAWEDRERGEKLFF
15	TRBJ2-2	TRBD1	TRBV5-4	few	TGTGCCAGCAGCCGAGACAGGGTTGACACCGGGGAGCTGTTTTTT	CASSRDRVDTGELFF
15	TRBJ2-3	TRBD2	TRBV6-2/TRBV6-3	.	TGTGCCAGCAGCGCTAGCGGGACCAGCACAGATACGCAGTATTTT	CASSASGTSTDTQYF
15	TRBJ1-1	.	TRBV5-1	.	TGCGCCAGCAGATTCCACTCAGGGGTTGGATCTGAAGCTTTCTTT	CASRFHSGVGSEAFF
15	TRBJ2-4	.	TRBV10-3	.	TGTGCCATCAGTAGAACGGGACAAAATCACAACATTCAGTACTTC	CAISRTGQNHNIQYF
11	TRBJ1-5	.	TRBV28	few	TGTGCCAGCGGGGGGAATCAGCCCCAGCATTTT	CASGGNQPQHF
14	TRBJ2-1	TRBD1	TRBV28	.	TGTGCCAGCAGTCCCAGCAGGGACAGGGGGCGAATGTTCTTC	CASSPSRDRGRMFF
14	TRBJ1-4	.	TRBV6-1	once	TGTGCCAGCAGTGACGGGGGGGCTAATGAAAAACTGTTTTTT	CASSDGGANEKLFF
15	TRBJ2-3	TRBD1	TRBV24-1	.	TGTGCCACCAGTGATACGGGACAGGGGGCCGATACGCAGTATTTT	CATSDTGQGADTQYF
11	TRBJ1-3	.	TRBV15	.	TGTGCCACCCAGGGGGGAAACACCATATATTTT	CATQGGNTIYF
16	TRBJ1-2	TRBD1	TRBV7-9	.	TGTGCCAGCAGCTTAGAGGCCGGGACAGTAAACTATGGCTACACCTTC	CASSLEAGTVNYGYTF
13	TRBJ1-4	.	TRBV10-2	.	TGCGCCAGCAGTGACAGACAGGCCCGTTTTCTGTTTTTT	CASSDRQARFLFF
13	TRBJ1-6	.	TRBV6-5	.	TGTGCCAGCAGTTATCAAGGGGTTTCACCCCTCCACTTT	CASSYQGVSPLHF
16	TRBJ1-1	TRBD1	TRBV11-2	.	TGTGCCAGCAGCTCCGGGACAGGGAGGGATGGCACTGAAGCTTTCTTT	CASSSGTGRDGTEAFF
18	TRBJ2-3	TRBD2	TRBV3-1/TRBV3-2	.	TGTGCCAGCAGCCAAGAAGTACAAGGACTAGCGGTGACAGATACGCAGTATTTT	CASSQEVQGLAVTDTQYF
13	TRBJ2-2	.	TRBV9	.	TGTGCCAGCAGCGTAGACACCTTCGGGGAGCTGTTTTTT	CASSVDTFGELFF
14	TRBJ2-7	.	TRBV19	few	TGTGCCAGTAGTATAGGGTCCCAGGCCTACGAGCAGTACTTC	CASSIGSQAYEQYF
15	TRBJ1-1	.	TRBV4-1	.	TGCGCCAGCAGCCAAGAATGGGGGGTTAACACTGAAGCTTTCTTT	CASSQEWGVNTEAFF
15	TRBJ2-3	.	TRBV9	.	TGTGCCAGCAGCGTAGGTGTTGGAGGCACAGATACGCAGTATTTT	CASSVGVGGTDTQYF
15	TRBJ2-7	TRBD1	TRBV11-3	.	TGTGCCAGCAGCTCTCGGGACAGGGGGCCCAACGAGCAGTACTTC	CASSSRDRGPNEQYF
14	TRBJ2-2	TRBD1	TRBV19	.	TGTGCCAGTAGCTGGGGACAGGGTGTCGGGGAGCTGTTTTTT	CASSWGQGVGELFF
16	TRBJ1-2	.	TRBV6-5	.	TGTGCCAGCAGTTACCTGGGGACTCGAGCTAACTATGGCTACACCTTC	CASSYLGTRANYGYTF
13	TRBJ2-5	.	TRBV5-1	.	TGCGCCAGCAGCGCGGCCACCAGAGAGACCCAGTACTTC	CASSAATRETQYF
14	TRBJ1-4	.	TRBV3-1/TRBV3-2	.	TGTGCCAGCAGCCAAGGGAACAGTCCTGGAAAACTGTTTTTT	CASSQGNSPGKLFF
15	TRBJ1-4	TRBD1	TRBV3-1/TRBV3-2	.	TGTGCCAGCAGCCCGGGGGACAGGGCTAATGAAAAACTGTTTTTT	CASSPGDRANEKLFF
13	TRBJ2-7	.	TRBV5-6	.	TGTGCCAGCAGCTTAACCGGTAGCGACGAGCAGTACTTC	CASSLTGSDEQYF
14	TRBJ1-2	TRBD1	TRBV5-4	.	TGTGCCAGCACTTCCGGACAGGGTCATTATGGCTACACCTTC	CASTSGQGHYGYTF
16	TRBJ1-4	.	TRBV4-2	.	TGTGCCAGCAGCCATTTGACACCTGCAACTAATGAAAAACTGTTTTTT	CASSHLTPATNEKLFF
14	TRBJ2-2	.	TRBV6-2/TRBV6-3	.	TGTGCCAGCAGTTGGGACTCGAACACCGGGGAGCTGTTTTTT	CASSWDSNTGELFF
14	TRBJ1-4	TRBD1	TRBV6-6	.	TGTGCCAGCAGACAGGACAGGGGTAAAGAAAAACTGTTTTTT	CASRQDRGKEKLFF
16	TRBJ2-7	TRBD2	TRBV15	.	TGTGCCACCAGCAGAGGTGCGGGAGAGGCCCTCTACGAGCAGTACTTC	CATSRGAGEALYEQYF
14	TRBJ1-1	.	TRBV7-9	.	TGTGCCAGCAGCTTAGCTCCCTCGAACACTGAAGCTTTCTTT	CASSLAPSNTEAFF
15	TRBJ2-5	.	TRBV7-9	.	TGTGCCAGCAGCTTATCAGGGGCCGCCTTGAAGACCCAGTACTTC	CASSLSGAALKTQYF
14	TRBJ2-7	.	TRBV19	.	TGTGCCAGTAGTATCCTTTACAGGGAGCGGGAGCAGTACTTC	CASSILYREREQYF
13	TRBJ1-1	.	TRBV28	.	TGTGCCACCTCTTTAGTGGGCTTACCTGAAGCTTTCTTT	CATSLVGLPEAFF
14	TRBJ2-7	.	TRBV18	.	TGTGCCAGCTCACCCGCCGGGGGTAGATACGAGCAGTACTTC	CASSPAGGRYEQYF
15	TRBJ1-1	.	TRBV16	once	TGTGCCAGCAGCCAATTCGAGGGCCACAACACTGAAGCTTTCTTT	CASSQFEGHNTEAFF
16	TRBJ1-5	TRBD1	TRBV6-4	.	TGTGCCAGCAGTGACTCCCCCGAGGGGGCTCAATCAGCCCCAGCATTT	CASSDSPEGAQSAPAF
14	TRBJ1-2	.	TRBV28	.	TGTGCCAGCAGTCTGTCGGACAGAAGCTATGGCTACACCTTC	CASSLSDRSYGYTF
17	TRBJ1-5	.	TRBV18	.	TGTGCCAGCTCACGTCTCTCGGGGGGAGTTAGCAATCAGCCCCAGCATTTT	CASSRLSGGVSNQPQHF
18	TRBJ2-1	TRBD2	TRBV5-1	.	TGCGCCAGCAGCTTGTATGGCGGGAGGGGTTCTTTGTACAATGAGCAGTTCTTC	CASSLYGGRGSLYNEQFF